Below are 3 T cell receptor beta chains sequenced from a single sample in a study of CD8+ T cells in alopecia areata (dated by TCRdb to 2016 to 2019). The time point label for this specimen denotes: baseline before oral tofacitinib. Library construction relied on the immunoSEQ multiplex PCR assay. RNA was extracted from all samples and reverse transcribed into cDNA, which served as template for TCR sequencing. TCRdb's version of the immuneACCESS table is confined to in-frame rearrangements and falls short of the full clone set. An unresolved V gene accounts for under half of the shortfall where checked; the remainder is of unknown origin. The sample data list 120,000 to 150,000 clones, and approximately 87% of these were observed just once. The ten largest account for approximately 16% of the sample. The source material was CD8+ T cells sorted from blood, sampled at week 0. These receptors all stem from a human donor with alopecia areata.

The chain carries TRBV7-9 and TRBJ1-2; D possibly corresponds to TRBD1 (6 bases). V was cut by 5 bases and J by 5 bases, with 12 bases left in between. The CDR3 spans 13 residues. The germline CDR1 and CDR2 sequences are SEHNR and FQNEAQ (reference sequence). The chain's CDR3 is CASSNYREYGYTF. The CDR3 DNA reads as TGTGCCAGCAGCAATTACAGGGAATATGGCTACACCTTC. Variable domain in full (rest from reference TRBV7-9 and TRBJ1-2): DTGVSQNPRHKITKRGQNVTFRCDPISEHNRLYWYRQTLGQGPEFLTYFQNEAQLEKSRLLSDRFSAERPKGSFSTLEIQRTEQGDSAMYLCASSNYREYGYTFGSGTRLTVV.

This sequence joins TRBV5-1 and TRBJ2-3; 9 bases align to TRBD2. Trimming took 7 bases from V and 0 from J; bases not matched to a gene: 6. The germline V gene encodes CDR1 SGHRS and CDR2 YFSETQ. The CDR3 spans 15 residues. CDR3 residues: CASSTGTSSTDTQYF. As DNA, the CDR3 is TGCGCCAGCTCGACGGGGACTAGCAGCACAGATACGCAGTATTTT.

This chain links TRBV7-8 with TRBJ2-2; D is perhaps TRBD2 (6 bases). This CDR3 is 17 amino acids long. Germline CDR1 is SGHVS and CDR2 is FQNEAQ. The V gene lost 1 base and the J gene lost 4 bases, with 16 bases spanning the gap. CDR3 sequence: CASSLGREAARTGELFF. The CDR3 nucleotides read TGTGCCAGCAGCTTAGGGAGGGAGGCAGCACGCACCGGGGAGCTGTTTTTT. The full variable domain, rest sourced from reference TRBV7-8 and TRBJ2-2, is GAGVSQSPRYKVAKRGQDVALRCDPISGHVSLFWYQQALGQGPEFLTYFQNEAQLDKSGLPSDRFFAERPEGSVSTLKIQRTQQEDSAVYLCASSLGREAARTGELFFGEGSRLTVL.